This passage covers 3 T cell receptor beta chains from one sample sequenced in a study of blood T cells in healthy people across ages. A J-beta primer mix and a sample-barcoded 5' primer were used in a second PCR of about 7 to 12 cycles. A single record per CDR3 protein comes from TCRdb applying MiXCR to the 5' RACE reads. The sample contains about 1.1 million distinct CDR3 sequences, 35% to 40% of which appear only once. Source material: blood. Receptors were obtained from a man younger than 35 in good health.

The chain couples TRBV28 to TRBJ1-4; unclear D gene. The CDR3 runs 16 residues. The V gene lost 2 bases and the J gene lost 6 bases, with 16 bases spanning the gap. Per germline, CDR1 MDHEN and CDR2 SYDVKM. CDR3 in amino acids: CASSLKRARGHEKLFF. The CDR3 region has the DNA TGTGCCAGCAGTTTAAAGAGGGCGCGGGGTCATGAAAAACTGTTTTTT.

This CDR3 is CASRPQGASQPQHF. Here the CDR3 DNA reads TGTGCCAGCAGACCACAGGGGGCTAGTCAGCCCCAGCATTTT. The chain recombines TRBV6-2 or TRBV6-3 with TRBJ1-5; 9 bases align to TRBD1. CDR1 and CDR2 from the germline V gene are MNHEY and SVGEGT. The V and J ends lost 6 bases and 6 bases, in that order; junction bases with no gene match: 6. This CDR3 is 14 amino acids long.

This clonotype has more than one count but fewer than ten. Mismatch with germline at one junction end may stem from a read error. This chain links TRBV4-3 with TRBJ1-2; TRBD1 matches at 9 bases. CDR1 and CDR2 (germline): LGHNA, YSLEER. This CDR3 has 19 amino acids. CDR3 in amino acids: CVSSQGTPGQGGPNYGYTF. CDR3 coding DNA: TGCGTCAGCAGCCAAGGTACACCGGGACAGGGTGGACCTAACTATGGCTACACCTTC.